The rows below give T cell receptor beta chains drawn from one sample of a study of regulatory and conventional T cells in RAG deficiency. This table comes from immunoSEQ multiplex PCR, and its TCRdb copy is limited to in-frame clones, with some not included. The sample records 45,000 or so clones, over 80% being singletons. These data were also filed under a second study, of regulatory T cells.

The material sequenced was CD4+ effector T cells sorted from blood. The receptors shown here come from a human donor in good health. CDR3s include the opening cysteine and the closing phenylalanine or tryptophan. The D gene is left open where the match is weak. Not all rows give a size; the values are once, few, many and, for expanded clones, a class.

cdr3_nt | cdr3_aa | j_call | clone_size | v_call | d_call | cdr3_length
TGTGCCAGCAGTTTATCCCAGGGGGCCACACATACCTTC | CASSLSQGATHTF | TRBJ2-7 | . | TRBV28 | TRBD1 | 13
TGTGCCAGCAGCCCGGAGGGCATACGCCAGTTCTTC | CASSPEGIRQFF | TRBJ2-1 | . | TRBV11-3 | . | 12
TGTGCCAGCATGCTACAGGGGGCTCTCACAGATACGCAGTATTTT | CASMLQGALTDTQYF | TRBJ2-3 | . | TRBV7-3 | TRBD1 | 15
TGTGCCAGCAGTTACCCCGGACAGCCTGGGGAGACCCAGTACTTC | CASSYPGQPGETQYF | TRBJ2-5 | . | TRBV6-6 | . | 15
TGCGCCAGCACGGAGGGGGGGACAGGCACGATCAATGAGCAGTTCTTC | CASTEGGTGTINEQFF | TRBJ2-1 | . | TRBV5-1 | . | 16
TGTGCCAGCAGCCAAGGCGCTCGCTCTGGAAACACCATATATTTT | CASSQGARSGNTIYF | TRBJ1-3 | . | TRBV14 | . | 15
TGTGCCAGCAGCGCCTATCTAGCGGCCCCCTACAATGAGCAGTTCTTC | CASSAYLAAPYNEQFF | TRBJ2-1 | . | TRBV9 | TRBD2 | 16
TGTGCCAGCAGCTCGGACCGGAGGCGAGAGACCCAGTACTTC | CASSSDRRRETQYF | TRBJ2-5 | . | TRBV7-6 | . | 14
TGCGCCAGCAGCAGGGGACTAGCGGGGGGCCACAATGAGCAGTTCTTC | CASSRGLAGGHNEQFF | TRBJ2-1 | . | TRBV10-1 | TRBD2 | 16
TGTGCCAGTAGGGGGACAGGGCACTATGGCTACACCTTC | CASRGTGHYGYTF | TRBJ1-2 | . | TRBV19 | TRBD1 | 13
TGTGCCAGCAGCTTTGGGACTAGGGGAATGGCGGCCAAAAACATTCAGTACTTC | CASSFGTRGMAAKNIQYF | TRBJ2-4 | . | TRBV5-6 | TRBD2 | 18
TGTGCCAGCCGCCTAGCGGGGGTCAACGGGGAGCTGTTTTTT | CASRLAGVNGELFF | TRBJ2-2 | . | TRBV14 | TRBD2 | 14
TGTGCCAGCAGCTTAGAGGGGATGGGTAGTTCATGGGCAGATACGCAGTATTTT | CASSLEGMGSSWADTQYF | TRBJ2-3 | . | TRBV7-2 | . | 18
TGTGCCTGGAGTCGGCCCCTGGAGGCTTTCTTT | CAWSRPLEAFF | TRBJ1-1 | once | TRBV30 | . | 11
TGTGCCAGCGCCCCAAGGAGGGACCGCACAGATACGCAGTATTTT | CASAPRRDRTDTQYF | TRBJ2-3 | . | TRBV9 | . | 15
TGTGCCAGCAGCCAGCTCCCGGGGGGCCTGAGTTCACCCCTCCACTTT | CASSQLPGGLSSPLHF | TRBJ1-6 | . | TRBV5-4 | . | 16
TGCGCCAGCAGCGCGCCCATAGCGGGAGGGCCCTTGTTCTTC | CASSAPIAGGPLFF | TRBJ2-1 | . | TRBV5-1 | TRBD2 | 14
TGCAGCGGCAGGGGATACTATGGCTACACCTTC | CSGRGYYGYTF | TRBJ1-2 | . | TRBV29-1 | . | 11
TGCGCCAGCAGCTTGGGGGGGAGCTACAATGAGCAGTTCTTC | CASSLGGSYNEQFF | TRBJ2-1 | few | TRBV5-1 | . | 14
TGTGCCAGCAGTTTATCGGGGACCTGGGCACCCCTCCACTTT | CASSLSGTWAPLHF | TRBJ1-6 | . | TRBV27 | . | 14
TGTGCCAGTAGTATCGGGACAGGCTCCTCTGGAAACACCATATATTTT | CASSIGTGSSGNTIYF | TRBJ1-3 | few | TRBV19 | TRBD1 | 16
TGTGCCATCAGTGAGGCGGTGGGTGAGCAGTTCTTC | CAISEAVGEQFF | TRBJ2-1 | . | TRBV10-3 | . | 12
TGTGCCAGCAGCCCGAGGGACTTCTTAGAGCAGTTCTTC | CASSPRDFLEQFF | TRBJ2-1 | few | TRBV5-6 | . | 13
TGTGCCAGCAGCTCCAGGTCAGCGGGAGGATCAGATACGCAGTATTTT | CASSSRSAGGSDTQYF | TRBJ2-3 | . | TRBV7-3 | TRBD2 | 16
TGTGCCAGCATCTTCTACGAGCAGTACTTC | CASIFYEQYF | TRBJ2-7 | once | TRBV6-1 | . | 10
TGTGCCAGCAGCTGGGGGGGCGGAAACACCATATATTTT | CASSWGGGNTIYF | TRBJ1-3 | . | TRBV5-5 | . | 13
TGTGCCAGCAGTTTGAACGGTTATGAAGCTTTCTTT | CASSLNGYEAFF | TRBJ1-1 | . | TRBV28 | . | 12